These T cell receptor beta chains were read from a single sample in a study of CD8 T cells in Susac syndrome. TCRdb reprocessed the immunoSEQ multiplex PCR reads with MiXCR, giving one entry per CDR3 protein. The sample shows 150,000 to 160,000 distinct CDR3 sequences, over 95% of them seen only once. The sequenced material came from CD8+ T cells from PBMCs. The source is a human donor with multiple sclerosis. CDR3s include the opening cysteine and the closing phenylalanine or tryptophan. A D gene is named only where the DNA matches it firmly. Clone size is stated in some rows and not others, as once, few, many or a class when expanded.

j_gene: TRBJ1-5; v_gene: TRBV30; abundance: .; d_gene: .; CDR3aa: CAWSVGLGGLHNQPQHF; CDR3nt: TGTGCCTGGAGTGTGGGGTTAGGGGGACTCCACAATCAGCCCCAGCATTTT
j_gene: TRBJ2-5; v_gene: TRBV20-1; abundance: .; d_gene: .; CDR3aa: CSARDSGGRVETQYF; CDR3nt: TGCAGTGCTAGAGATTCGGGGGGCCGGGTGGAGACCCAGTACTTC
j_gene: TRBJ2-5; v_gene: TRBV12-3/TRBV12-4; abundance: .; d_gene: TRBD2; CDR3aa: CASSFPLAGGTEETQYF; CDR3nt: TGTGCCAGCAGTTTTCCACTAGCGGGGGGGACAGAGGAGACCCAGTACTTC
j_gene: TRBJ2-3; v_gene: TRBV4-1; abundance: .; d_gene: .; CDR3aa: CASSQEGSSSTDTQYF; CDR3nt: TGCGCCAGCAGCCAAGAGGGCAGCTCTAGCACAGATACGCAGTATTTT
j_gene: TRBJ2-3; v_gene: TRBV9; abundance: .; d_gene: TRBD2; CDR3aa: CASSGGTSGRDTQYF; CDR3nt: TGTGCCAGCAGCGGAGGGACTAGCGGGCGAGATACGCAGTATTTT
j_gene: TRBJ2-3; v_gene: TRBV2; abundance: .; d_gene: .; CDR3aa: CASSDPDTDTQYF; CDR3nt: TGTGCCAGCAGTGACCCCGACACAGATACGCAGTATTTT
j_gene: TRBJ1-4; v_gene: TRBV30; abundance: .; d_gene: .; CDR3aa: CAWSVLQRGTNEKLFF; CDR3nt: TGTGCCTGGAGTGTACTGCAGCGGGGGACTAATGAAAAACTGTTTTTT
j_gene: TRBJ2-7; v_gene: TRBV5-6; abundance: .; d_gene: .; CDR3aa: CASSLGRWVYEQYF; CDR3nt: TGTGCCAGCAGCCTTGGGAGGTGGGTCTACGAGCAGTACTTC
j_gene: TRBJ2-1; v_gene: TRBV29-1; abundance: .; d_gene: TRBD2; CDR3aa: CSVVAGALGEQFF; CDR3nt: TGCAGCGTTGTAGCGGGGGCCCTAGGTGAGCAGTTCTTC
j_gene: TRBJ2-1; v_gene: TRBV3-1; abundance: once; d_gene: .; CDR3aa: CASSPTGNHNEQFF; CDR3nt: TGTGCCAGCAGCCCTACAGGTAATCACAATGAGCAGTTCTTC
j_gene: TRBJ2-2; v_gene: TRBV29-1; abundance: .; d_gene: .; CDR3aa: CSVLLGAGGELFF; CDR3nt: TGCAGCGTCCTTCTGGGGGCCGGCGGGGAGCTGTTTTTT
j_gene: TRBJ1-1; v_gene: TRBV6-5; abundance: .; d_gene: TRBD1; CDR3aa: CASSFGTGAEAFF; CDR3nt: TGTGCCAGCAGCTTCGGGACAGGGGCTGAAGCTTTCTTT
j_gene: TRBJ2-6; v_gene: TRBV9; abundance: .; d_gene: .; CDR3aa: CASTLGSGANVLTF; CDR3nt: TGTGCCAGCACCTTAGGGTCTGGGGCCAACGTCCTGACTTTC
j_gene: TRBJ2-7; v_gene: TRBV3-1; abundance: .; d_gene: .; CDR3aa: CASSQRGEQYF; CDR3nt: TGTGCCAGCAGCCAGAGGGGGGAGCAGTACTTC
j_gene: TRBJ2-5; v_gene: TRBV7-9; abundance: once; d_gene: TRBD2; CDR3aa: CAMAGGTETQYF; CDR3nt: TGTGCCATGGCGGGGGGAACAGAGACCCAGTACTTC
j_gene: TRBJ1-1; v_gene: TRBV12-3/TRBV12-4; abundance: .; d_gene: .; CDR3aa: CASSYSGVTEAFF; CDR3nt: TGTGCCAGCAGTTATTCAGGGGTCACTGAAGCTTTCTTT
j_gene: TRBJ2-3; v_gene: TRBV24-1; abundance: .; d_gene: .; CDR3aa: CATSDNTGPEQYF; CDR3nt: TGTGCCACCAGTGATAACACGGGCCCGGAGCAGTATTTT
j_gene: TRBJ1-2; v_gene: TRBV20-1; abundance: .; d_gene: TRBD1; CDR3aa: CSARDQTTGIHYGYTF; CDR3nt: TGCAGTGCTAGAGATCAGACGACAGGGATCCACTATGGCTACACCTTC
j_gene: TRBJ1-1; v_gene: TRBV30; abundance: once; d_gene: .; CDR3aa: CAWSGGTSMNTEAFF; CDR3nt: TGTGCCTGGAGTGGAGGCACCTCCATGAACACTGAAGCTTTCTTT
j_gene: TRBJ2-1; v_gene: TRBV29-1; abundance: once; d_gene: .; CDR3aa: CSVHGAFRNEQFF; CDR3nt: TGCAGCGTGCACGGGGCCTTCCGCAATGAGCAGTTCTTC
j_gene: TRBJ2-5; v_gene: TRBV9; abundance: .; d_gene: .; CDR3aa: CASSDPPSSGRETQYF; CDR3nt: TGTGCCAGCAGCGATCCCCCCAGCTCGGGCAGGGAGACCCAGTACTTC
j_gene: TRBJ1-5; v_gene: TRBV12-3/TRBV12-4; abundance: .; d_gene: .; CDR3aa: CASSSMGWANQPQHF; CDR3nt: TGTGCCAGCAGTTCCATGGGGTGGGCTAATCAGCCCCAGCATTTT
j_gene: TRBJ2-7; v_gene: TRBV27; abundance: .; d_gene: .; CDR3aa: CASSLAGAYYEQYF; CDR3nt: TGTGCCAGCAGTTTAGCGGGGGCCTACTACGAGCAGTACTTC
j_gene: TRBJ2-3; v_gene: TRBV29-1; abundance: .; d_gene: TRBD2; CDR3aa: CSVPGGSQYF; CDR3nt: TGCAGCGTTCCGGGGGGATCGCAGTATTTT
j_gene: TRBJ1-2; v_gene: TRBV19; abundance: .; d_gene: .; CDR3aa: CASQRPLSGYTF; CDR3nt: TGTGCCAGTCAGAGGCCACTCTCTGGCTACACCTTC
j_gene: TRBJ1-2; v_gene: TRBV27; abundance: .; d_gene: .; CDR3aa: CASSLSPQDLYGYTF; CDR3nt: TGTGCCAGCAGTTTATCGCCACAGGACCTCTATGGCTACACCTTC
j_gene: TRBJ2-1; v_gene: TRBV29-1; abundance: .; d_gene: .; CDR3aa: CSVATAVGANSYNEQFF; CDR3nt: TGCAGCGTCGCCACCGCGGTCGGGGCCAACTCCTACAATGAGCAGTTCTTC
j_gene: TRBJ2-7; v_gene: TRBV20-1; abundance: .; d_gene: .; CDR3aa: CSASTGTRIYEQYF; CDR3nt: TGCAGTGCTAGCACAGGGACCCGGATATACGAGCAGTACTTC
j_gene: TRBJ2-1; v_gene: TRBV30; abundance: .; d_gene: TRBD2; CDR3aa: CAWSYWTSGGEMFF; CDR3nt: TGTGCCTGGAGTTACTGGACTAGCGGGGGGGAAATGTTCTTC
j_gene: TRBJ2-6; v_gene: TRBV20-1; abundance: .; d_gene: .; CDR3aa: CSARVATLFGANVLTF; CDR3nt: TGCAGTGCTAGAGTGGCGACCCTTTTCGGGGCCAACGTCCTGACTTTC
j_gene: TRBJ1-2; v_gene: TRBV28; abundance: .; d_gene: TRBD1; CDR3aa: CASSTGQGFYGYTF; CDR3nt: TGTGCCAGCAGTACGGGACAGGGCTTCTATGGCTACACCTTC
j_gene: TRBJ2-7; v_gene: TRBV13; abundance: .; d_gene: .; CDR3aa: CASSHHGTGPYEQYF; CDR3nt: TGTGCCAGCAGCCACCACGGAACAGGGCCGTACGAGCAGTACTTC
j_gene: TRBJ1-5; v_gene: TRBV15; abundance: .; d_gene: .; CDR3aa: CATSRDHGGHTQPQHF; CDR3nt: TGTGCCACCAGCAGAGATCACGGGGGGCATACTCAGCCCCAGCATTTT
j_gene: TRBJ2-5; v_gene: TRBV12-3/TRBV12-4; abundance: .; d_gene: .; CDR3aa: CASSPQGRETQYF; CDR3nt: TGTGCCAGCAGTCCTCAGGGGAGAGAGACCCAGTACTTC
j_gene: TRBJ1-1; v_gene: TRBV20-1; abundance: .; d_gene: TRBD1; CDR3aa: CSAGGQGVLTFF; CDR3nt: TGCAGTGCGGGGGGACAGGGTGTGTTGACTTTCTTT
j_gene: TRBJ1-1; v_gene: TRBV29-1; abundance: .; d_gene: .; CDR3aa: CSVVGGTEAFF; CDR3nt: TGCAGCGTTGTCGGGGGAACTGAAGCTTTCTTT
j_gene: TRBJ1-2; v_gene: TRBV9; abundance: .; d_gene: .; CDR3aa: CASSVGTAYGYTF; CDR3nt: TGTGCCAGCAGCGTAGGTACAGCCTATGGCTACACCTTC
j_gene: TRBJ1-6; v_gene: TRBV19; abundance: once; d_gene: .; CDR3aa: CAAGGDSPLHF; CDR3nt: TGTGCCGCGGGCGGGGATTCACCCCTCCACTTT
j_gene: TRBJ2-7; v_gene: TRBV6-2/TRBV6-3; abundance: .; d_gene: .; CDR3aa: CASSPSDYEQYF; CDR3nt: TGTGCCAGCAGCCCCTCGGACTACGAGCAGTACTTC
j_gene: TRBJ2-3; v_gene: TRBV7-8; abundance: .; d_gene: .; CDR3aa: CASSEKISTDTQYF; CDR3nt: TGTGCCAGCAGCGAGAAGATTAGCACAGATACGCAGTATTTT
j_gene: TRBJ2-1; v_gene: TRBV20-1; abundance: .; d_gene: TRBD1; CDR3aa: CSASPRDRAYNEQFF; CDR3nt: TGCAGTGCTAGTCCCCGGGACAGGGCCTACAATGAGCAGTTCTTC